Shown below are 12 T cell receptor beta chains from a single sample sequenced in a study of blood T cell repertoires in COVID-19. Only in-frame clones appear in the TCRdb table, and some are missing; sequencing was by immunoSEQ multiplex PCR. The sample holds roughly 220,000 clones; 86% are singletons and the top ten take 9.5% to 13%. Sequencing input: peripheral blood. The receptors were sampled from a woman between 45 and 65 years old with COVID-19, enrolled during active disease.

The chain is built from TRBV3-1 (or the pseudogene TRBV3-2) and TRBJ2-3; D is perhaps TRBD2 (6 bases). Germline assignment: CDR1 LGHDT and CDR2 YNNKEL (reference sequence). Trimming removed 1 base at V and 2 bases at J, with 10 bases between. CDR3 length equals 15 residues. This CDR3 is CASSQGSGTTDTQYF. DNA of the CDR3: TGTGCCAGCAGCCAAGGTAGCGGAACCACAGATACGCAGTATTTT.

The chain joins TRBV19 to TRBJ1-5; D gene unclear. Germline CDR1 and CDR2: LNHDA and SQIVND (reference sequence). The CDR3 sequence is 16 residues long. V was pared by 0 bases and J by 0 bases, with 9 bases between. CDR3 loop: CASSIEYSYSNQPQHF. The CDR3 DNA reads TGTGCCAGTAGTATAGAGTACAGTTATAGCAATCAGCCCCAGCATTTT.

This chain uses TRBV12-5 with TRBJ1-5; perhaps TRBD1 as D (6 bases). Germline V CDR1 and CDR2: LGHNT, FRNRAP. V lost 0 bases to trimming and J lost 0 bases, with 15 bases between them. The CDR3 covers 18 residues. DNA of the CDR3: TGTGCTAGTGGTTTGGTACAAGGGGGATTTTATAGCAATCAGCCCCAGCATTTT. Protein: CASGLVQGGFYSNQPQHF.

V is TRBV24-1 and J is TRBJ1-2, with 7 bases identical to TRBD1. The CDR3 sequence is 15 residues long. Germline CDR1 reads KGHDR; CDR2 reads SFDVKD. With V trimmed by 5 bases and J by 2 bases, 7 bases remained unmatched. The CDR3 coding sequence is TGTGCCACCAGTGTGGCGACGACAGGGAACTATGGCTACACCTTC. Translated, it gives CATSVATTGNYGYTF.

The chain is built from TRBV7-2 and TRBJ2-7, with D unresolved. Trimming stripped 1 base from V and 3 bases from J, with 13 bases between. Germline CDR1 and CDR2: SGHTA and FQGNSA. The CDR3 runs to 15 residues. CDR3 protein: CASSLVASTDYEQYF. The CDR3 bases are TGTGCCAGCAGCTTAGTCGCCTCGACTGACTACGAGCAGTACTTC.

This chain uses TRBV6-2 or TRBV6-3 with TRBJ2-7, with 12 positions matching TRBD2. CDR3 length equals 18 residues. With V trimmed by 0 bases and J by 7 bases, 13 bases remained unmatched. Germline CDR1 and CDR2: MNHEY and SVGEGT. CDR3 in DNA: TGTGCCAGCAGTTACTCGGGGCGACTAGCGGGGGAACCTAGGGAGCAGTACTTC. This sequence encodes CASSYSGRLAGEPREQYF.

This sequence joins TRBV11-3 and TRBJ1-5; D is unresolved. The germline CDR1 and CDR2 sequences are SGHNT and YENEEA. V was shortened by 1 base and J by 4 bases, with 5 bases between the two germline ends. CDR3 size: 13 residues. CDR3 protein: CASSLGRNQPQHF. The CDR3, as DNA: TGTGCCAGCAGCTTAGGCCGGAATCAGCCCCAGCATTTT.

The J gene is TRBJ2-2, the V gene TRBV14, with unresolved D. Trimming pared 1 base from V and 2 bases from J, leaving 2 bases between. The CDR3 runs to 13 residues. The germline V gene has CDR1 SGHDN and CDR2 FVKESK. The CDR3, as DNA: TGTGCCAGCAGCCAAGTAAACACCGGGGAGCTGTTTTTT. This sequence encodes CASSQVNTGELFF.

The rearrangement uses TRBV13 and TRBJ2-1; D uncertain. The germline V gene encodes CDR1 PRHDT and CDR2 FYEKMQ (reference sequence). V lost 7 bases and J 7 bases, leaving 11 bases between the germline ends. This CDR3 contains 12 residues. The CDR3 DNA reads as TGTGCCAGCACCCGACTTGCAAATGAGCAGTTCTTC. Its protein is CASTRLANEQFF.

The V gene is TRBV7-2, the J gene TRBJ2-1, with D possibly being TRBD2 (5 bases). Germline CDR1 is SGHTA and CDR2 is FQGNSA. This CDR3 is 11 amino acids long. V lost 7 bases to trimming and J lost 12 bases, with 13 bases between them. The CDR3, as DNA: TGTGCCAGCACCCTCGGGGAGCCGCAGTTCTTC. Its translation is CASTLGEPQFF.

The chain links TRBV30 to TRBJ2-1; maybe TRBD1 (5 bases). CDR1 and CDR2 (germline): GTSNPN, SVGIG (reference sequence). Deletions cut 2 bases from V and 6 bases from J, with 14 bases between. This CDR3 is built from 14 residues. CDR3 in DNA: TGTGCCTGGAGTCGTGGGGCAGGGTTCAATGAGCAGTTCTTC. It is translated as CAWSRGAGFNEQFF.

This chain uses TRBV5-6 with TRBJ1-2, with no clear D. The CDR3 runs to 17 residues. The V and J ends lost 4 bases and 2 bases respectively, with 21 bases between them. Germline CDR1 and CDR2: SGHDT and YYEEEE. CDR3 nucleotides: TGTGCCAGCAGCGAGCGACCCAGTGGAGCGGGCAACTATGGCTACACCTTC. It codes for CASSERPSGAGNYGYTF.